This TCR beta chain comes out of a study of T cells expressing NK-cell markers (dated by TCRdb to about 2020). In terms of the full investigation: In sorted CD3+CD56+NKG2C+, CD3+CD56+NKG2C- and CD3+CD56-NKG2C+ T-cell subsets from 7 or 8 donors, TCR beta-chain repertoires were profiled. Illumina HiSeq 2000/2500, MiSeq or NextSeq was used to sequence libraries as 2 x 150 bp reads. Randomly selected healthy volunteers, three men and five women, were used as the eight sequenced donors. Of the eight sequenced donors, seven were found to be HCMV-seropositive and one was found to be HCMV-seronegative.

In regard to this clonotype: The antigen it recognizes is unknown.

The paper as a whole reports these results and caveats: For five or six donors, the dominant CD3+CD56+NKG2C+ clonotypes were among the top 10 CD8+ clonotypes and accounted for roughly 1.0-7.5% of CD8+ T cells. Those dominant clonotypes were again the most abundant among CD3+CD56-NKG2C+ cells in a few donors, at about 25-60.1%. Whether the expanded NKG2C-expressing T cell clones were specific for HCMV antigens was left unclear.

Taken from the germline V gene (reference sequence), the CDR1 and CDR2 loops are SGHNT and YYREEE. Including the terminal cysteine and phenylalanine, the CDR3 comprises 15 residues. Only the protein is available. Instrument on record: Illumina HiSeq 2000. TCR beta cDNA libraries were made by 5'RACE template switching that added a universal primer site and unique molecular identifiers. Synthesis of cDNA was primed from the TCR beta constant segment and was followed by two consecutive PCR amplification steps. The paper's processing steps were these. Reads were demultiplexed and grouped by UMI with MIGEC, and clonotypes were assembled and quantified with MiTCR. To remove erroneous sequences, TCR cDNA sequences were retained only when supported by two or more reads. The tcR package was used for downstream repertoire analysis, and clonotypes were matched across fractions by CDR3 nucleotide sequence plus V segment. VDJmatch was used to annotate antigen specificity against VDJdb, with one amino acid substitution in CDR3 permitted. TCRdb reanalyzed the reads, keeping one entry per CDR3 protein sequence and omitting DNA. TCRdb, not the authors, supplied the V and J calls. The table held for this sample gives hundreds of thousands of distinct CDR3 sequences. The ten largest account for roughly 5.2% of the sample.

HCMV serostatus was determined by detecting HCMV-specific IgG in serum with a commercial ELISA kit. Peripheral blood mononuclear cells were isolated from blood by Ficoll density gradient centrifugation. The sequence came from a man aged 18-70 years in good health. The rearranged chain carries TRBV5-4 and TRBJ2-7; the TCRdb D gene call, TRBD1, has no DNA to confirm it. Sequenced input: blood T cells: a sorted CD56 or NKG2C T cell subset, CD4+ or CD8+ T cells, or bulk PBMC T cells (not recorded which). The CDR3 is CASSLEKGFLGEQYF.